This TCR beta chain was sequenced in a study of cytomegalovirus exposure and HLA in healthy donors. Germline V lookup: CDR1 SGHAT, CDR2 FQNNGV. Trimming cost V 6 bases and J 5 bases; bases outside gene matches: 14. This CDR3 contains 16 residues. 13 Jbeta primers and 60 Vbeta primers were used for the PCR. Libraries were prepared by immunoSEQ multiplex PCR; TCRdb keeps only in-frame clonotypes and omits some of them. The sample carries tens of thousands of clones, 70% to 90% recorded once. This clone has just a few counts. The V gene is TRBV11-2, the J gene TRBJ2-5, with TRBD2 matching over 8 bases. The sequence came from a male donor in good health and CMV-seronegative. The sample comprised PBMCs. The CDR3: CASRPTSGRNWETQYF. The CDR3 DNA follows: TGTGCCAGCAGACCCACTAGCGGTCGAAATTGGGAGACCCAGTACTTC.